Sequencing of this T cell receptor beta chain was carried out in a study of blood T cell repertoires in COVID-19. Overall study: PBMCs, B-cell-depleted T cells, or T cells were the source of the cDNA or gDNA that made up the material.

The assay was immunoSEQ multiplex PCR, and TCRdb's table has in-frame clones only and misses some. This repertoire shows tens of thousands of clones, over 75% found once; its top ten account for under 5%. CDR3 length: 13 residues. The ends were cut back, 2 bases at V and 7 bases at J, with 10 bases in the middle. From germline, CDR1 is SGHDT and CDR2 YYEEEE. The material sequenced was peripheral blood. The receptor was derived from a man in his sixties or seventies with acute or convalescent COVID-19. V usage is TRBV5-6 and J usage is TRBJ2-4; D perhaps matches TRBD1 (6 bases). The CDR3 nucleotides read TGTGCCAGCAGCTTAACGGGACATAACATTCAGTACTTC. It encodes CASSLTGHNIQYF.